This T cell receptor beta chain derives from a study of PD-1 blockade in classical Hodgkin lymphoma. Study conclusions and caveats: Patients starting nivolumab less than 1 year after ASCT had lower diversity and were excluded from later analyses. By C4D1, CD4+ diversity increased significantly, especially in complete responders. At baseline, newly diagnosed patients reportedly showed less TCR diversity than healthy donors.

Time point described: cycle 4 day 1 (C4D1), after 6 weeks of nivolumab. Brentuximab vedotin exposure varied among the patients, all of whom had relapsed after autologous stem cell transplantation. The CDR3 extends over 13 amino acids. Germline CDR1 and CDR2: MNHNS and SASEGT. With V trimmed by 8 bases and J by 4 bases, 4 bases remained unmatched. Comment on this clone: Antigen specificity is unknown.

Sequencing was performed with immunoSEQ multiplex PCR; in TCRdb, only in-frame clones are kept and a portion is missing. The table records 46,000 or so clones, around 80% of them present only once. Sample: peripheral blood mononuclear cells (PBMCs), taken before the fourth cycle of nivolumab. The chain joins TRBV6-1 to TRBJ1-5; TRBD1 aligns across 8 bases. The clonotype originates from a human donor with classical Hodgkin lymphoma. CDR3 sequence reads: CASRDRHNQPQHF. The CDR3 DNA reads TGTGCCAGCCGGGACAGGCATAATCAGCCCCAGCATTTT.